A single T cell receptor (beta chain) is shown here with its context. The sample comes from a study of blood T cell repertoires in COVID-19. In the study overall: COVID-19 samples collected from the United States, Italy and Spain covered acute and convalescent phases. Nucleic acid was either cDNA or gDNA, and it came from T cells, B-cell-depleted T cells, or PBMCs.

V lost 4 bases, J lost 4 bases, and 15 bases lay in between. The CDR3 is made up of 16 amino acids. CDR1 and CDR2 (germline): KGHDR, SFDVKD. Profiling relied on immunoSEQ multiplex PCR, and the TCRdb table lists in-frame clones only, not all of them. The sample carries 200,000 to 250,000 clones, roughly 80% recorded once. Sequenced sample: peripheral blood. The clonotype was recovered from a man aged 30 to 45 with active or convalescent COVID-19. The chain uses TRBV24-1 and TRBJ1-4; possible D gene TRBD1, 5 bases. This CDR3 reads CATSDPGPSGNEKLFF. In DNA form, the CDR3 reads TGTGCCACCAGTGACCCAGGGCCCTCGGGTAATGAAAAACTGTTTTTT.